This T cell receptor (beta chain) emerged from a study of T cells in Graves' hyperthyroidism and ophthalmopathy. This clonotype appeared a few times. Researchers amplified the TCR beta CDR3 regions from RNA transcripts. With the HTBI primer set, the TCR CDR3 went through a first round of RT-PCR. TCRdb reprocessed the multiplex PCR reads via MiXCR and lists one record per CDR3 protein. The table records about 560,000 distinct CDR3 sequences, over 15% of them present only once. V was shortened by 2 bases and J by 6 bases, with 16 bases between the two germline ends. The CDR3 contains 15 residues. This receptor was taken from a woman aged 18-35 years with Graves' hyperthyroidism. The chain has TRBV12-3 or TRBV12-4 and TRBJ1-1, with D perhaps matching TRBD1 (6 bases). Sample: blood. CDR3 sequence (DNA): TGTGCCAGCAGTTTATTCGGGGGCGGAGCGGCTGAAGCTTTCTTT. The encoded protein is CASSLFGGGAAEAFF.